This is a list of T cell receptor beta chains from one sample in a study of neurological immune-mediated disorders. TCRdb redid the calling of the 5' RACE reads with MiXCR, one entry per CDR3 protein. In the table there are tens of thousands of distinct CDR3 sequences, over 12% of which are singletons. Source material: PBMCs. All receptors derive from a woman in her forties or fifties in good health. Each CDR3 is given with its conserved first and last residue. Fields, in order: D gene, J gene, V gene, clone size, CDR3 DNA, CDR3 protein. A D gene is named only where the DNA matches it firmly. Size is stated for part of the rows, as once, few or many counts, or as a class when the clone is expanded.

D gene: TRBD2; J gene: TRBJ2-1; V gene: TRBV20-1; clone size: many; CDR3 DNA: TGCAGTGCTCCCAATGATAGCGGGAGGGCCACGGAGCAGTTCTTC; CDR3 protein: CSAPNDSGRATEQFF
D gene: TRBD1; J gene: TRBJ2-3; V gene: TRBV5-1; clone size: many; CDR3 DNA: TGCGCCAGCAGCTCGACAGGGCCTACAGATACGCAGTATTTT; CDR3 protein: CASSSTGPTDTQYF
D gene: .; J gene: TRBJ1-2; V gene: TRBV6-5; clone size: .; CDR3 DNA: TGTGCCAGCAGTTACGACGGACAGTCTAACCATGGCTACACCTTC; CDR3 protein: CASSYDGQSNHGYTF
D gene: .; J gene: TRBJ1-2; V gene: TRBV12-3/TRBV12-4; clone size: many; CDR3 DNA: TGTGCCAGCAGTTGGAAAAGGGGGATATATGGCTACACCTTC; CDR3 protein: CASSWKRGIYGYTF
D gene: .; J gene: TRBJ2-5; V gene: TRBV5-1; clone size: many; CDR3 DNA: TGCGCCAGCAGCTTGGTACTTTCCAACTCGCAAGAGACCCAGTACTTC; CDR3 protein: CASSLVLSNSQETQYF
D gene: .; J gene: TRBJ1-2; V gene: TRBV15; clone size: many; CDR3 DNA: TGTGCCACCAGCCCTCCGAGGGGGGTCTATGGCTACACCTTC; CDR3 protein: CATSPPRGVYGYTF
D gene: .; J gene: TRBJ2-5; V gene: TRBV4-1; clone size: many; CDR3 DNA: TGCGCCAGCAGCCATCCCGACAGGCAAGAGACCCAGTACTTC; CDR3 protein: CASSHPDRQETQYF
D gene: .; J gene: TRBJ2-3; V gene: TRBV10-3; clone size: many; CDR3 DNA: TGTGCCATCAGTGAGTCGGCGACTCCTTCGGGGTATTTT; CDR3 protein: CAISESATPSGYF
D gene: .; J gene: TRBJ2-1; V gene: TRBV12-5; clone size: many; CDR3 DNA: TGTGCTAGTGGTTTGGTACAGGGATGGAGCAATGAGCAGTTCTTC; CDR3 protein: CASGLVQGWSNEQFF
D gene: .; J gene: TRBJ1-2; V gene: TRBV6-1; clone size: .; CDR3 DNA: TGTGCCAGCGGAGAGGTCTCGGCGCAGGGCTGCACCTTC; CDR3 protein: CASGEVSAQGCTF
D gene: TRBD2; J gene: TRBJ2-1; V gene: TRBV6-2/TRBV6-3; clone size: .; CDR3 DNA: TGTGCCAGCAGTAACCCGGGACTAGCGGGACACAATGAGCAGTTCTTC; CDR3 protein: CASSNPGLAGHNEQFF
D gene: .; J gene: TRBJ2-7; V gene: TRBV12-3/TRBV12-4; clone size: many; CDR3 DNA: TGTGCCAGCAGCCTCACTCGCTACGACGAGCAGTACTTC; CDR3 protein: CASSLTRYDEQYF
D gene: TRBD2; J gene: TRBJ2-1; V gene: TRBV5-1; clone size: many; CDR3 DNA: TGCGCCAGCAGTCGGAGCGGGGGGGACTACAATGAGCAGTTCTTC; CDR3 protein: CASSRSGGDYNEQFF
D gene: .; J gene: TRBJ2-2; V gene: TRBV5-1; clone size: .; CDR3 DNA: TGCGCCAGCAGCTTGAGGGTGGAGAACACCGGGGAGCTGTTTTTT; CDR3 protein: CASSLRVENTGELFF
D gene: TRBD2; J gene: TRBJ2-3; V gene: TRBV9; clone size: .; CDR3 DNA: TGTGCCAGCAGCCCAGCGGGGGTCTTCCCAGATACACAGTATTTT; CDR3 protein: CASSPAGVFPDTQYF
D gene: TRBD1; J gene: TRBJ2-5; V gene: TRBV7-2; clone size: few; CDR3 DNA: TGTGCCAGCAGCCCGCCGGGACAGCAAGAGACCCAGTACTTC; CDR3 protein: CASSPPGQQETQYF
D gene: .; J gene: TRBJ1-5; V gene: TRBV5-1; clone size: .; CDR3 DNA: TGCGCCAGGAGTAAGCCCCAGCATTTT; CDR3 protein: CARSKPQHF
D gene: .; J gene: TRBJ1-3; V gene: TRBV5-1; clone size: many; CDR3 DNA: TGCGCCAGCAGCTTGGTGGAGGGACCTGCCCTCGGGAACACCATATATTTT; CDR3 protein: CASSLVEGPALGNTIYF
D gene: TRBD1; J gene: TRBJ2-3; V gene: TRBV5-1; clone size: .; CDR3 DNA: TGCGCCAGCAGCTTGTGGGGACAGACGAGCACAGATACGCAGTATTTT; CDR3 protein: CASSLWGQTSTDTQYF
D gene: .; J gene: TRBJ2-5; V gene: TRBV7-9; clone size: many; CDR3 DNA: TGTGCCAGCAGCTTAGATACAGGGATGGAGACCCAGTACTTC; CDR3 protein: CASSLDTGMETQYF
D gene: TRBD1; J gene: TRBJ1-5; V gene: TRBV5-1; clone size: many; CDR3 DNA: TGCGCCAGCAGGGCCGGGACAGGGCTGGATAGCAATCAGCCCCAGCATTTT; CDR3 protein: CASRAGTGLDSNQPQHF
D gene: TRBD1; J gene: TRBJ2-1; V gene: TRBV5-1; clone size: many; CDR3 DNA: TGCGCCAGCAGAGAGAACCCTTCACTCAGGGGGCCCTACAATGAGCAGTTCTTC; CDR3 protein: CASRENPSLRGPYNEQFF
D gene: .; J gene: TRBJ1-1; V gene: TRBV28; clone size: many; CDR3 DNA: TGTGCCAGCAGCCAGGGGCCCAACACTGAAGCTTTCTTT; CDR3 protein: CASSQGPNTEAFF
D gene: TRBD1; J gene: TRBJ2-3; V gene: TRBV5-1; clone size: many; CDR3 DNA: TGCGCCAGCAGCCCGGACAGGGGGATTCAGGCAGATACGCAGTATTTT; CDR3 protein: CASSPDRGIQADTQYF
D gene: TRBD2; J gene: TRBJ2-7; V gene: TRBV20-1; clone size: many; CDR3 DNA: TGCAGTGCCTTAGGGACTAGCGGGGCGTCCTACGAGCAGTACTTC; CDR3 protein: CSALGTSGASYEQYF
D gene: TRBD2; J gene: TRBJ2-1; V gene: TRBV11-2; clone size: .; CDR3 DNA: TGTGCCAGCAGCTCGTCTACTAGCGTCTTGAATGAGCAGTTCTTC; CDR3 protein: CASSSSTSVLNEQFF
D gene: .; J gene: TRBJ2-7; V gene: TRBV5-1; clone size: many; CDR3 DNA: TGCGCCAGCAGCTTGGGGATAAGACAGGGAGGTCTCTACGAGCAGTACTTC; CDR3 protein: CASSLGIRQGGLYEQYF
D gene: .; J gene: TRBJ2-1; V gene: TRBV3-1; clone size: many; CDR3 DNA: TGTGCCAGCAGCCAGAAGCAGCGTGACAATGAGCAGTTCTTC; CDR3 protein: CASSQKQRDNEQFF
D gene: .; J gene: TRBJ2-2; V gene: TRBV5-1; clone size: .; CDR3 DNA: TGCGCCAGCAGCTTAATGACATGGGCGAACACCGGGGAGCTGTTTTTT; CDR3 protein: CASSLMTWANTGELFF
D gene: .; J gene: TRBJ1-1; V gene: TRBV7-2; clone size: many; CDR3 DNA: TGTGCCAGCAGCGAGGCCATGAACACTGAAGCTTTCTTT; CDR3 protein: CASSEAMNTEAFF
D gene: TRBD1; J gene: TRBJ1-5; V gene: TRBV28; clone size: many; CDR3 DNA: TGTGCCAGCAGTTTTAAGACAGGGGATTATAGCAATCAGCCCCAGCATTTT; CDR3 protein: CASSFKTGDYSNQPQHF
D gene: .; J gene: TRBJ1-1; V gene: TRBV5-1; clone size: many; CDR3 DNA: TGCGCCAGCAGAAGCGAGCTCCTTGTGAACACTGAAGCTTTCTTT; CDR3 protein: CASRSELLVNTEAFF
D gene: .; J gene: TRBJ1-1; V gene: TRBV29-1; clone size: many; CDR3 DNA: TGCAGCGTTGTATATGGGGCGAGGACTGAAGCTTTCTTT; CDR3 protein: CSVVYGARTEAFF
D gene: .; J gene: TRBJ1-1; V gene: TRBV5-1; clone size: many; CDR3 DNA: TGCGCCAGCAGCTTGGACGCGGGGGTTTGGACTGAAGCTTTCTTT; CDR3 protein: CASSLDAGVWTEAFF
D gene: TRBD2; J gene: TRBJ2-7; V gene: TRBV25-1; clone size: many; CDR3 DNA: TGTGCCAGTTCCGGACTAGCGGGGCCCTACGAGCAGTACTTC; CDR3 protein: CASSGLAGPYEQYF
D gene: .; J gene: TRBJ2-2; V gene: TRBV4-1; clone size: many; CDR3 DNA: TGCGCCAGCAGCCAAGCGGGGGCCCGGACCGGGGAGCTGTTTTTT; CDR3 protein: CASSQAGARTGELFF
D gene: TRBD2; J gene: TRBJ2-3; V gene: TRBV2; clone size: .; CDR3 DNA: TGTGCCAGCGCCAGGACTAGCGGCACAGATACGCAGTATTTT; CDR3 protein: CASARTSGTDTQYF
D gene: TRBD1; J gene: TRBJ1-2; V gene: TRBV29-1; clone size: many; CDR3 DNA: TGCAGCGCCGGACAGGGGTTCTCTAATGGCTACACCTTC; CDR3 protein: CSAGQGFSNGYTF
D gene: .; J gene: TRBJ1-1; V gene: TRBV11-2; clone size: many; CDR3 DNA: TGTGCCAGCAGCTTAGTGGAAGGGGTCACTGAAGCTTTCTTT; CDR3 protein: CASSLVEGVTEAFF
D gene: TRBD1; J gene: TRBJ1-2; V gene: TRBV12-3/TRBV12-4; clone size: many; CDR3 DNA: TGTGCCAGCTCTAAGCCGGGACAGGGGGCAAGTGGCTACACCTTC; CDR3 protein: CASSKPGQGASGYTF
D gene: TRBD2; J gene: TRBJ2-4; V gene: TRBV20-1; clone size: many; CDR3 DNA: TGCAGTGCTAGCGGACTAGCGGGACGGGATAACATTCAGTACTTC; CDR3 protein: CSASGLAGRDNIQYF
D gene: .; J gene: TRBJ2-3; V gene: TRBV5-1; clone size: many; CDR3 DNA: TGCGCCAGCAGCCCTCGACAGTTAAGCACAGATACGCAGTATTTT; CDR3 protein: CASSPRQLSTDTQYF
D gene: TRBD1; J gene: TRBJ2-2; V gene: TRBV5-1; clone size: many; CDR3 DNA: TGCGCCAGCAGCCCCGGGACAGGGGGCTCCGGGGAGCTGTTTTTT; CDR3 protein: CASSPGTGGSGELFF
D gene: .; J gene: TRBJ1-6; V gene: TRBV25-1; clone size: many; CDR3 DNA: TGTGCCAGCAGTGAATCGGGGTACCCCTCACCCCTCCACTTT; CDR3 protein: CASSESGYPSPLHF
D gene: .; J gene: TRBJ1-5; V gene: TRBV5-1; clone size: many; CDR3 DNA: TGCGCCAGCAGCTTGGTGCCCGATCAGCCCCAGCATTTT; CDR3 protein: CASSLVPDQPQHF
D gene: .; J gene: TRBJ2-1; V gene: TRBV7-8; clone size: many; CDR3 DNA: TGTGCCAGCAGCCCGGGATCCTACAATGAGCAGTTCTTC; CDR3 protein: CASSPGSYNEQFF
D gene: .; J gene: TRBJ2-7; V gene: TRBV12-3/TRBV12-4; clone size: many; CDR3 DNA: TGTGCCAGCAGTTTCTCGCGAGGGACACCCGAGGGCGAGCAGTACTTC; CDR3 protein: CASSFSRGTPEGEQYF
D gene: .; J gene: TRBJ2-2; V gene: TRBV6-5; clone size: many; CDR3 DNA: TGTGCCAGCAGTGCGCCCTCGGACACCGGGGAGCCGTTTTTT; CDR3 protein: CASSAPSDTGEPFF
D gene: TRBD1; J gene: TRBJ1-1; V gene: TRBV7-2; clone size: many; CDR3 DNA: TGTGCCAGCAGCTCTCCGGGACAGCTGAACACTGAAGCTTTCTTT; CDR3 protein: CASSSPGQLNTEAFF
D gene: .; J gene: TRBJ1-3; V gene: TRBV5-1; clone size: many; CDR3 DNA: TGCGCCAGCAGCTTGGACAGGACGGGAAACACCATATATTTT; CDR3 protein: CASSLDRTGNTIYF
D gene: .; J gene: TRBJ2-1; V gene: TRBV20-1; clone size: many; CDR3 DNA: TGCAGTGCTAGAGATCCACGCGGCAATGAGCAGTTCTTC; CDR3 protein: CSARDPRGNEQFF
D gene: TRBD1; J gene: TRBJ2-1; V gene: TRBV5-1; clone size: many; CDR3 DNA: TGCGCCAGCAGCCCAGGACAGGGCGGCTTCGATGAGCAGTTCTTC; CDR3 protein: CASSPGQGGFDEQFF
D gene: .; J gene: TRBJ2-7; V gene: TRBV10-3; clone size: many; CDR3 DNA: TGTGCCATCAGTGAGCCCCGAGGGGGAACATACGAGCAGTACTTC; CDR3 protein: CAISEPRGGTYEQYF
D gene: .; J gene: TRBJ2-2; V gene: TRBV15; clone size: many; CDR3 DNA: TGTGCCACCAGCAGGACTGGGACCTTCGGCACCGGGGAGCTGTTTTTT; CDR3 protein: CATSRTGTFGTGELFF
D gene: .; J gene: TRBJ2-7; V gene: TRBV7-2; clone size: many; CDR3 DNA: TGTGCCAGCAGCTTAGAGGGGGGTGGTGGCAGCAATTTCGAGCAGTACTTC; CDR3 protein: CASSLEGGGGSNFEQYF
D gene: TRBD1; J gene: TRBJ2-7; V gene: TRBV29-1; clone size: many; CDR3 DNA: TGCAGCGTTGACGGGGACAGGGGGACCTACGAGCAGTACTTC; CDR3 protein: CSVDGDRGTYEQYF
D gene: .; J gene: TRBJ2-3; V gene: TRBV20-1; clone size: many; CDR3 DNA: TGCAGTGGGAAGGAGGGCCAGGGCACAGATACGCAGTATTTT; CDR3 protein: CSGKEGQGTDTQYF
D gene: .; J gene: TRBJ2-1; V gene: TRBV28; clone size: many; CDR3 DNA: TGTGCCAGCAGTCCAATAGGTGTCCAGGCCAATGAGCAGTTCTTC; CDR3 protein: CASSPIGVQANEQFF
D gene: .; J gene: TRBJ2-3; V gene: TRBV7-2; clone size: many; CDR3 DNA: TGTGCCAGCAGCTCCGGGGGAGCAACAGATACGCAGTATTTT; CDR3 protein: CASSSGGATDTQYF
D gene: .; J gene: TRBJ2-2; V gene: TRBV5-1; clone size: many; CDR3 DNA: TGCGCCAGCAGCTTGGGCGGAGCGAACACCGGGGAGCTGTTTTTT; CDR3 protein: CASSLGGANTGELFF